One T cell receptor beta chain is described in this entry. Its antigen has not been determined. Base qualities are not recorded, but no much larger clone differs from it by a single base. The donors were healthy, HIV-negative adults who had no recently reported acute infections or vaccinations. Every donor was a Caucasian adult living in Nashville, Tennessee, USA. CD4+ T cells were enriched by magnetic negative selection; naive cells were then positively selected on CD45RA, and the negative fraction formed the memory subset. Blood was collected by leukapheresis, and PBMCs were isolated by Ficoll-Histopaque density gradient centrifugation and then cryopreserved in liquid nitrogen vapor phase. Analytical flow cytometry was used to check the purity and quantity of each magnetically sorted T cell population. Genomic DNA was isolated from every sorted fraction and measured by UV absorbance on a Nanodrop 2000c.

The sample originates from a study of shared clonotypes between healthy human individuals (dated by TCRdb to between 2020 and 2021). As for the study more broadly: A few men and a couple of women, aged 18 to 49 years, made up the cohort. For each donor, CD4 naive and CD4 memory were each run on three plates, CD8 naive on two plates, and CD8 memory on one plate. To estimate repertoire size and how much clonotype sharing occurs between individuals, the study deeply sequenced the blood TCR repertoires of 5 or 6 healthy adults. Different laboratories and diverse techniques were used to prepare libraries and sequence TCR repertoires, to increase sequencing depth and limit assay-specific biases. Per donor, leukapheresis produced somewhere between about 0.94 and 9.5 billion PBMCs. Here is what the overall study found, with its caveats: Sharing across several donors was observed for around 5% of naive CD4, over 3% of naive CD8, around 2.5% of memory CD4, and about 0.4% of memory CD8 clonotypes. Incomplete sequencing was indicated by rarefaction of sorted-subset datasets, despite the large sequencing depth. Because the study included only a small number of donors, the genetic and exposure-history diversity represented was limited. Higher generation probabilities were observed for clonotypes shared by all four sorted-subset donors than for non-shared clonotypes. Sampling was restricted to blood, and TCR repertoires in tissue are likely to differ from TCR repertoires in blood. Based on pairwise subsampling, the degree of clonotype sharing among donors was expected to be affected by sequencing depth. Naive subsets generally had larger estimated clonotype richness than memory subsets.

The germline ends are 14 bases apart after V is trimmed by 1 base and J by 7 bases. Per the germline V gene, SGHAT is the CDR1 and FQNNGV is the CDR2. Measured from the cysteine to the phenylalanine, the CDR3 is 15 residues long. Only the CDR3 region is kept as DNA, spanning 45 bases read in frame from base 1. Using the deep immunoSEQ assay, multiplex PCR amplified TCR CDR3 regions from genomic DNA. Extracted genomic DNA from each cell subset was distributed evenly across all wells of several immunoSEQ 96-well plates, and each plate was treated as a replicate. For sorted subsets, each replicate PCR was loaded with 200 to 250 ng genomic DNA, equivalent to 25,000 to 35,000 T cell genomes. Purified libraries were quantified with a Qubit 3.0 fluorometer, sized on a Bioanalyzer 2100, and re-quantified with the KAPA Library Quantification kit. A separate single-read 150-cycle Illumina NextSeq 550 flow cell was used to sequence each immunoSEQ 96-well plate. From the authors' description of their analysis: Because the immunoSEQ output included only junctional sequences and no quality scores, the filtering could not be the same as the filtering used for full-length reads. Sequences were annotated with PyIR, a Python wrapper for IgBLAST v1.9, using IMGT germline references to assign V/J genes and CDR3. Any read was removed if the V/J assignment was weak (E-value above 1e-6), the CDR3 was missing, or the read contained stop codons, out-of-frame junctions, or ambiguous translated residues. V3J clonotypes were defined by identical inferred V gene, J gene, and CDR3 amino acid sequence. To compute the percentage overlap between repertoires, the number of shared unique clonotypes was divided by the size of the smaller repertoire. RTK rarefaction, the Chao1 estimator, and Recon v2.1 estimates of unobserved clonotypes were used to assess repertoire richness. Generation probabilities were computed with OLGA for all TCRbeta clonotypes obtained by the gDNA method from a handful of donors. TCRdb retrieved this table from immuneACCESS and kept in-frame rearrangements only. Not all clones are present; in checked studies, unresolved V genes account for under half, and no reason is known for the remainder. That table is the source of V, J and clone size, and D and trimming were worked out from the DNA. Counted in this sample were roughly 2,500,000 clones; more than 85% of them appeared once. The top ten constitute roughly 0.39% of the sample.

The TCR sequence derives from a man between 18 and 35 years old in good health. Some clones in this sample may be carry-over from other donors' samples. The V and J segments used are TRBV11-2 and TRBJ2-1, with a weak D call of TRBD2 (6 bases match). Sequencing was performed on naive CD4+ T cells from PBMCs. The cell subset or site label of this sample denotes: CD45RA+ positively selected. The CDR3 has the sequence CASSLVRAGRNEQFF. The bases are TGTGCCAGCAGCTTAGTCCGGGCAGGGAGGAATGAGCAGTTCTTC.